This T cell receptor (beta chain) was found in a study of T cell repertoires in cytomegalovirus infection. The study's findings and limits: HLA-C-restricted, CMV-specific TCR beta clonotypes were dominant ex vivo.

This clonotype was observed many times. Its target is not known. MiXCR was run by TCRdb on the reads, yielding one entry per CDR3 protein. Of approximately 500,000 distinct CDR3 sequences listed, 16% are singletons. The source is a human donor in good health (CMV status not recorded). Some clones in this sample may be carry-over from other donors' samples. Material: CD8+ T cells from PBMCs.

As DNA, the CDR3 is TGTGCCAGCAGCTCCCGGACTTTAGCGGATTCCTCCTACAATGAGCAGTTCTTC. Protein product: CASSSRTLADSSYNEQFF. The chain has TRBV7-9 and TRBJ2-1, with D possibly matching TRBD2 (6 bases). This CDR3 has 18 amino acids. CDR1 is SEHNR, CDR2 FQNEAQ, per germline (reference sequence). The V end was cut by 4 bases, the J end by 0 bases, with 19 bases between.